Sequencing of this T cell receptor (beta chain) was carried out in a study of Ad26.COV2.S vaccination and SARS-CoV-2 variants. Looking at the study overall: Each vaccinee took Ad26.COV2.S intramuscularly, once or twice 56 days apart. Overall study findings and caveats: The authors reported substantial breadth in spike-specific CD8+ and CD4+ T cell responses after vaccination. Vaccine recipients and placebo recipients showed similar non-spike TCR breadth.

A word on this clone: Its specificity is not known. The sample has other DNA sequences that encode this CDR3 too.

TCRdb keeps only in-frame clones here, not all; method: immunoSEQ multiplex PCR. The table includes approximately 300,000 clones, around 85% detected once. Indicated treatment: around 19 received Ad26.COV2.S at low or high dose, single or two shots; 5 received placebo; per-sample allocation not given. The investigators took samples on day 63 after the first vaccine or placebo injection. Donation was by an adult aged 18-55 years who was in Boston. Trimming took off 4 bases at V and 4 bases at J, with 7 bases between the two ends. This CDR3 region has 12 residues. This clonotype was obtained from a person between 18 and 60 years old who received the Ad26.COV2.S COVID-19 vaccine or a placebo. V is TRBV12-3 or TRBV12-4 and J is TRBJ2-5, with D unresolved. The sample in question was peripheral blood, obtained in a trial of Ad26.COV2.S vaccine versus placebo. The CDR3 DNA sequence: TGTGCCAGCAGTTCGTCGAGAGAGACCCAGTACTTC. The encoded protein is CASSSSRETQYF.